The 20 T cell receptor beta chains reported below all come from one sample, sequenced in a study of blood T cells in healthy people across ages. Using a J-beta primer mix together with a sample-barcoded 5' primer, a second PCR was run for roughly 6 to 11 cycles. Using its own MiXCR run on the 5' RACE reads, TCRdb lists one record per CDR3 protein. The table shows 1.5 million to 2 million distinct CDR3 sequences, with 25% to 30% occurring only once. Sample: blood. The source is a woman in her twenties or thirties in good health.

This chain joins TRBV2 and TRBJ2-7; tentatively, D is TRBD2 (7 bases). The CDR3 loop spans 17 amino acids. Trimming left V 6 bases short and J 2 bases short, with 23 bases between. Germline lookup yields CDR1 SNHLY and CDR2 FYNNEI. The CDR3 sequence is CASSGGGGQKAPYEQYF. CDR3 coding DNA: TGTGCCAGCAGCGGGGGCGGGGGACAAAAAGCTCCCTACGAGCAGTACTTC.

This clonotype was found a few times. The chain couples TRBV3-1 to TRBJ1-1; D is undetermined. V shed 1 base and J shed 1 base, with 22 bases lying between them. The CDR3 is 19 amino acids. The germline V gene has CDR1 LGHDT and CDR2 YNNKEL (reference sequence). The CDR3: CASSQAIARFPIKNTEAFF. In nucleotides, the CDR3 is TGTGCCAGCAGCCAAGCGATAGCGAGATTTCCCATCAAGAACACTGAAGCTTTCTTT.

The chain employs TRBV20-1 and TRBJ2-7, with D possibly being TRBD1 (5 bases). The CDR3 runs 14 residues. Germline values: CDR1 DFQATT, CDR2 SNEGSKA (reference sequence). V was clipped by 5 bases and J by 2 bases, with 16 bases between them. The CDR3 is CSADSSKDTYEQYF. CDR3 sequence (DNA): TGCAGTGCTGACAGCTCTAAAGATACCTACGAGCAGTACTTC.

The chain is built from TRBV4-1 and TRBJ1-5, with unresolved D. The CDR3 spans 16 residues. Looked up from germline, CDR1 is MGHRA and CDR2 is YSYEKL. Between the trimmed V and J ends, which lost 2 bases and 5 bases, there was a span of 16 bases. CDR3 amino acids: CASSQTERTTHQPQHF. For the CDR3, the DNA is TGCGCCAGCAGCCAAACGGAGAGAACGACGCATCAGCCCCAGCATTTT.

The genes are TRBV18 and TRBJ2-7, with TRBD2 identical over 9 bases. V shed 3 bases and J 0 bases; nucleotides not matched to a gene: 9. The CDR3 has 17 residues. Germline values: CDR1 KGHSH, CDR2 LQKENI. Here the CDR3 reads CASSPYVLSGSSYEQYF. The CDR3 DNA reads TGTGCCAGCTCACCCTATGTCCTTAGCGGGAGCTCCTACGAGCAGTACTTC. The variable domain in full, completed from reference TRBV18 and TRBJ2-7, reads NAGVMQNPRHLVRRRGQEARLRCSPMKGHSHVYWYRQLPEEGLKFMVYLQKENIIDESGMPKERFSAEFPKEGPSILRIQQVVRGDSAAYFCASSPYVLSGSSYEQYFGPGTRLTVT.

Points on this clonotype: A much larger clone is a single base away; this may be a read error. The chain recombines TRBV10-2 with TRBJ2-7, with TRBD1 matching 12 bases. The CDR3 loop spans 14 amino acids. Germline-derived CDR1 and CDR2 are WSHSY and SAAADI. With 7 bases clipped from V and 6 bases from J, the junction kept 7 bases outside the gene matches. In DNA, the CDR3 is TGCGCCAGCATGGCTGGGACAGGGGGCTTCGAGCAGTACTTC. Translation gives CASMAGTGGFEQYF.

This rearrangement joins TRBV15 to TRBJ1-1; D is uncertain. The CDR3 has 15 amino acids. V lost 2 bases, J lost 3 bases, and 13 bases lay in between. CDR1 and CDR2 from the germline V gene are LNHNV and YYDKDF (reference sequence). DNA of the CDR3: TGTGCCACCAGCAGATCTTCCTGGGCGGACACTGAAGCTTTCTTT. It codes for CATSRSSWADTEAFF.

This clonotype was detected many times. CDR3 coding DNA: TGTGCCAGCAGCCCGGGGGCAGGCACAGATACGCAGTATTTT. It codes for CASSPGAGTDTQYF. This sequence joins TRBV7-6 and TRBJ2-3; D is possibly TRBD1 or TRBD2 (6 bases each). V dropped 5 bases and J dropped 1 base, with 10 bases sitting between them. This CDR3 region has 14 residues. Germline CDR1 SGHVS, CDR2 FNYEAQ.

This clonotype has just a few counts. The J gene is TRBJ2-1, the V gene TRBV6-5, with TRBD2 as a possible D gene (6 bases). The CDR3 spans 15 residues. V lost 0 bases to trimming and J lost 9 bases, with 15 bases between them. The germline CDR1 and CDR2 sequences are MNHEY and SVGAGI. The chain's CDR3 is CASSYSPGVVGEQFF. The CDR3 region has the DNA TGTGCCAGCAGTTACTCGCCGGGAGTTGTGGGTGAGCAGTTCTTC.

Regarding this clonotype: A read error may be the cause here, since a much bigger clone is one base away. The chain uses TRBV29-1 and TRBJ2-4, with a tentative D call TRBD2 (6 bases). The CDR3 loop spans 10 amino acids. Germline V lookup: CDR1 SQVTM, CDR2 ANQGSEA. Between the trimmed V and J ends, which lost 5 bases and 11 bases, there was a span of 10 bases. The CDR3 nucleotides read TGCAGCGTTTCAGGAGGGTTTCAGTACTTC. It translates to CSVSGGFQYF.

Many counts were recorded for this clonotype. CDR3 loop: CASSIRQGGTNEQFF. DNA of the CDR3: TGCGCCAGCAGCATTCGGCAGGGGGGGACGAATGAGCAGTTCTTC. The V and J genes are TRBV4-1 and TRBJ2-1; D could derive from TRBD1 or TRBD2 (7 bases each). The CDR3 length is 15 residues. V lost 5 bases and J 7 bases, leaving 18 bases between the germline ends. Germline CDR1 reads MGHRA; CDR2 reads YSYEKL.

In regard to this clonotype: This clone may be a read error of a much larger clone one base away. This chain uses TRBV7-2 with TRBJ2-1, with D perhaps TRBD2 (6 bases). Between the trimmed V and J ends, which lost 5 bases and 7 bases, there was a span of 21 bases. Germline CDR1 SGHTA, CDR2 FQGNSA. There are 16 residues in the CDR3. The DNA of the CDR3 is TGTGCCAGCAGCCTTCCTGGACTATCTGGAGGGAATGAGCAGTTCTTC. This gives the protein CASSLPGLSGGNEQFF.

This clonotype appeared a few times. This chain connects TRBV12-3 or TRBV12-4 to TRBJ2-3; D gene ambiguous. The CDR3 runs to 14 residues. Between the trimmed V and J ends, which lost 3 bases and 0 bases, there was a span of 7 bases. Written as DNA, the CDR3 is TGTGCCAGCAGTTTTGAGGAGAGCACAGATACGCAGTATTTT. This sequence encodes CASSFEESTDTQYF.

This clonotype was found a few times. The J gene is TRBJ2-1, the V gene TRBV6-6; 7 bases line up with TRBD2. Germline V lookup: CDR1 MNHNY, CDR2 SVGAGI (reference sequence). Unmatched junction bases numbered 5, after V lost 5 bases and J lost 10 bases. The CDR3 covers 12 residues. CDR3 sequence (DNA): TGTGCCAGCAGTGCTAGCGGACCCGAGCAGTTCTTC. Translation gives CASSASGPEQFF.

The J gene is TRBJ1-1, the V gene TRBV20-1, with D hard to call. The germline gives CDR1 DFQATT, CDR2 SNEGSKA (reference sequence). CDR3 length: 11 amino acids. Trimming removed 3 bases at V and 6 bases at J, with 8 bases between. CDR3: CSASSLPEAFF. For the CDR3, the DNA is TGCAGTGCTAGCTCCCTTCCTGAAGCTTTCTTT.

The V call is TRBV12-3 or TRBV12-4, the J call TRBJ2-7; D might be TRBD1 or TRBD2, each matching 5 bases. Trimming took off 4 bases at V and 12 bases at J, with 16 bases between the two ends. This CDR3 is 12 amino acids long. The CDR3 DNA reads TGTGCCAGCAGTTCGTCTCCGGGACCGTTGTACTTC. Translated: CASSSSPGPLYF.

The V call is TRBV19, the J call TRBJ1-1; perhaps TRBD1 as D (5 bases). The CDR3 has 14 residues. In germline, CDR1 is LNHDA, CDR2 SQIVND (reference sequence). The ends were cut back, 7 bases at V and 1 base at J, with 13 bases in the middle. This chain's CDR3 is CASILHGQNTEAFF. In DNA, the CDR3 is TGTGCCAGTATTCTCCACGGACAGAACACTGAAGCTTTCTTT.

The J gene is TRBJ1-5, the V gene TRBV19; D possibly corresponds to TRBD1 (5 bases). Germline CDR1 reads LNHDA; CDR2 reads SQIVND (reference sequence). This CDR3 contains 15 residues. V was clipped by 4 bases and J by 2 bases, with 12 bases between them. CDR3 sequence (DNA): TGTGCCAGTAGTACACCGGGACGGGGCAATCAGCCCCAGCATTTT. Residues: CASSTPGRGNQPQHF.

This clonotype was seen a few times. The chain links TRBV29-1 to TRBJ2-5; the match to TRBD1 covers 7 bases. This CDR3 is 13 amino acids long. The germline CDR1 and CDR2 sequences are SQVTM and ANQGSEA. J lost 0 bases, V lost 7 bases, and 5 bases had no gene match. The CDR3 DNA reads as TGCAGCGCCGTAGGGACAGACCAAGAGACCCAGTACTTC. Translated, it gives CSAVGTDQETQYF.

This clonotype has more than one count but fewer than ten. The V call is TRBV12-3 or TRBV12-4, the J call TRBJ1-5; no definite D call. The germline V and J ends were trimmed by 7 bases and 0 bases, with 13 bases remaining between them. This CDR3 is built from 15 residues. This CDR3 is CASKLGSHSNQPQHF. CDR3 in DNA: TGTGCCAGCAAACTCGGGAGCCATAGCAATCAGCCCCAGCATTTT.